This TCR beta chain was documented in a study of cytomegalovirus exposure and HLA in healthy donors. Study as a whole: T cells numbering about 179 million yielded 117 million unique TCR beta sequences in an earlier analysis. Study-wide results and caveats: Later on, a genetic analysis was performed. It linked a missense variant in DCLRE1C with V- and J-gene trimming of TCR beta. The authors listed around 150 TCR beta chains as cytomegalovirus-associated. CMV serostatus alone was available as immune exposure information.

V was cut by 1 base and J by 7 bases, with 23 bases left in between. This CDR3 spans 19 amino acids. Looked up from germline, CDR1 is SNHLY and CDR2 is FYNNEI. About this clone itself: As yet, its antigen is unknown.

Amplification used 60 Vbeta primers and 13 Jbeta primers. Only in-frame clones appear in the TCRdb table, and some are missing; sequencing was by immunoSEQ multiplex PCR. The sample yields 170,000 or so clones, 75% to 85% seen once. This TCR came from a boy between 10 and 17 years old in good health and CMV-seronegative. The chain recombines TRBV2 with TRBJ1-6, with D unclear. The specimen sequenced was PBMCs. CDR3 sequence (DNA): TGTGCCAGCAGTGAAGAACGCGGAGGAGGAGGAGGAAGAAATTCACCCCTCCACTTT. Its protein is CASSEERGGGGGRNSPLHF.